The entry below gives a single T cell receptor (beta chain) sequence along with its context. What antigen it recognizes has not been identified. Nothing much larger sits one base from this clone, and base qualities are not available. V drops 3 bases and J drops 5 bases, leaving 14 bases in between. Via the germline V gene (reference sequence), CDR1 is SGHNT and CDR2 YYREEE. Including cysteine and phenylalanine, the CDR3 has 14 amino acids. Only CDR3 DNA remains: 42 bases, in frame from the first base. Using the deep immunoSEQ assay, multiplex PCR amplified TCR CDR3 regions from genomic DNA. Extracted genomic DNA from each cell subset was distributed evenly across all wells of several immunoSEQ 96-well plates, and each plate was treated as a replicate. Each replicate PCR for unsorted PBMC received about 300 ng genomic DNA, equal to approximately 30,000 T cell genomes. Ten immunoSEQ deep assay plates were used to sequence unsorted PBMC genomic DNA. The purified libraries were quantified using a Qubit 3.0 fluorometer, sized with a Bioanalyzer 2100, and then quantified again using the KAPA Library Quantification kit. A separate single-read 150-cycle Illumina NextSeq 550 flow cell was used to sequence each immunoSEQ 96-well plate. The original methods were these. Because the immunoSEQ output held only junctional sequences and lacked quality scores, the filtering could not match the filtering applied to full-length reads. Sequences were annotated with PyIR, a Python wrapper for IgBLAST v1.9, and V/J genes and CDR3 were assigned using IMGT germline references. Reads were removed for weak V/J assignments (E-value above 1e-6), missing CDR3, stop codons, out-of-frame junctions, or ambiguous translated residues. V3J clonotypes were defined by identical inferred V gene, J gene, and CDR3 amino acid sequence. The percentage overlap between two repertoires was calculated by dividing the number of shared unique clonotypes by the size of the smaller repertoire. Richness of each repertoire was evaluated using RTK rarefaction, the Chao1 estimator, and Recon v2.1 estimates of unobserved clonotypes. TCRdb took over this immuneACCESS table, retaining in-frame rearrangements with V and J assigned. Such tables are incomplete; in checked studies, under half of the missing clones stem from an unresolved V gene, and the remainder is unexplained. That table furnishes V, J and clone size, whereas the DNA furnished D and trimming. Here the sample has 500,000 to 650,000 clones; roughly four fifths occur a single time. 12% of the sample comes from the top ten.

The data originate from a study of shared clonotypes between healthy human individuals (dated by TCRdb to the early 2020s). Notes on the research overall: The cohort comprised a couple of women and three men aged 18 to 49 years. Each donor's leukapheresis produced roughly between roughly 0.94 and 9.5 billion PBMCs. To estimate repertoire size and how much clonotypes are shared between individuals, the study performed deep sequencing of blood TCR repertoires from roughly five healthy adults. To increase sequencing depth and limit assay-specific biases, different laboratories used diverse techniques to prepare libraries and sequence TCR repertoires.

What the research found in general, with its limitations: Because the study included only a small number of donors, the genetic and exposure-history diversity represented was limited. Pairwise subsampling led to the expectation that sequencing depth would affect the degree of clonotype sharing among donors. Sampling was limited to blood, and TCR repertoires in tissue likely differ from TCR repertoires in blood.

Healthy HIV-negative adults with no recently reported acute infections or vaccinations were included as donors. Every donor was a Caucasian adult living in Nashville, Tennessee, USA. In the unsorted samples, some 94 million PBMCs were counted, and genomic DNA was extracted using the QIAamp DNA Blood Mini kit. Blood was collected by leukapheresis, and PBMCs were isolated by Ficoll-Histopaque density gradient centrifugation and then cryopreserved in liquid nitrogen vapor phase. This clonotype was obtained from a woman in her thirties or forties in good health. Some clones in this sample may be carry-over from other donors' samples. Material for sequencing was PBMCs. The V gene is TRBV5-4 and the J gene is TRBJ2-5; the D gene is unclear. The CDR3 protein is CASSSKRRPETQYF. The DNA sequence is TGTGCCAGCAGCTCCAAAAGACGCCCCGAGACCCAGTACTTC. Joined to the reference TRBV5-4 and TRBJ2-5 proteins, this CDR3 gives the full variable domain: ETGVTQSPTHLIKTRGQQVTLRCSSQSGHNTVSWYQQALGQGPQFIFQYYREEENGRGNFPPRFSGLQFPNYSSELNVNALELDDSALYLCASSSKRRPETQYFGPGTRLLVL.